A selection of T cell receptor beta chains follows, all from one sample in a study of OX40 agonist ivuxolimab in advanced cancers. Generated by immunoSEQ multiplex PCR, the TCRdb table keeps only in-frame clones and is missing some. The sample records approximately 37,000 clones, around 70% being singletons. The sample was CD4+ or CD8+ T cells sorted from blood, taken in a trial of the OX40 agonist ivuxolimab. Receptor source: an adult with an advanced solid tumor such as melanoma, head and neck, liver or kidney cancer. Both conserved end residues are part of each CDR3. Fields, in order: V gene, CDR3 length, clone size, D gene, CDR3 protein. D genes are given only for firm matches. Clone sizes are given selectively: once, few, many, or a class where the clone is expanded.

V: TRBV6-5
length: 16
size: NA
D: TRBD2
CDR3: CASSSRLAGFTDTQYF

V: TRBV27
length: 15
size: NA
D: TRBD2
CDR3: CASSVPGLAGNEQFF

V: TRBV5-1
length: 13
size: few
D: NA
CDR3: CASSTPGTLEAFF

V: TRBV5-1
length: 19
size: NA
D: TRBD1
CDR3: CASSLYGTGVFVYTDTQYF

V: TRBV10-2
length: 17
size: NA
D: TRBD2
CDR3: CASSELLAGGNTGELFF

V: TRBV7-3
length: 15
size: NA
D: NA
CDR3: CASSALRGIHNEQFF

V: TRBV18
length: 14
size: NA
D: NA
CDR3: CASSPGAQNNEQFF

V: TRBV7-8
length: 15
size: NA
D: NA
CDR3: CASSPTRGARTEAFF

V: TRBV4-2
length: 15
size: once
D: TRBD1
CDR3: CASSQGGTGLTEAFF

V: TRBV7-2
length: 15
size: large
D: TRBD2
CDR3: CASSLEWGGTDEQFF

V: TRBV7-9
length: 14
size: few
D: NA
CDR3: CASSVDSRNTEAFF

V: TRBV6-1
length: 13
size: NA
D: NA
CDR3: CASSPGSHAGYTF

V: TRBV9
length: 16
size: NA
D: NA
CDR3: CASSAPGRQGNQPQHF

V: TRBV18
length: 14
size: few
D: NA
CDR3: CASSPPGAGYGYTF

V: TRBV9
length: 15
size: NA
D: TRBD2
CDR3: CASSVAGGRGDTQYF

V: TRBV2
length: 16
size: NA
D: NA
CDR3: CASSDSLGARSSPLHF

V: TRBV9
length: 13
size: NA
D: NA
CDR3: CASSAGVNTEAFF

V: TRBV2
length: 12
size: few
D: NA
CDR3: CASSGQNTEAFF

V: TRBV7-7
length: 14
size: NA
D: NA
CDR3: CASSLDGSTDTQYF

V: TRBV7-9
length: 16
size: NA
D: TRBD1
CDR3: CASSQTGVRWNTEAFF

V: TRBV30
length: 12
size: NA
D: NA
CDR3: CAWSLFTDTQYF

V: TRBV6-6
length: 15
size: few
D: TRBD1
CDR3: CASSYGTGDYQPQHF